Presented here are 25 T cell receptor beta chains from one specimen sequenced in a study of blood T cell repertoires in COVID-19. TCRdb's copy holds only in-frame clones and misses some; the assay was immunoSEQ multiplex PCR. The sample comprises 310,000 or so clones, 70% to 90% of which are singletons, and about 9.9% rests with the top ten. Sequences were obtained from PBMCs or T cells enriched from blood (not recorded which). Receptors originate from a woman in her thirties or forties who had recovered from COVID-19.

This chain links TRBV2 with TRBJ1-6; D uncertain. V gave up 6 bases and J gave up 7 bases, with 10 bases separating them. The CDR3 runs 13 residues. Germline loops: CDR1 SNHLY, CDR2 FYNNEI. The CDR3 sequence is CASRAHENSPLHF. The CDR3 coding sequence is TGTGCCAGCAGGGCCCACGAAAATTCACCCCTCCACTTT.

The chain recombines TRBV25-1 with TRBJ1-6, with TRBD1 matching 9 bases. The germline V gene has CDR1 MGHDK and CDR2 SYGVNS. CDR3 size: 14 residues. Trimming cost V 7 bases and J 4 bases; bases outside gene matches: 2. The CDR3 is CASTGQGYNSPLHF. Here the CDR3 DNA reads TGTGCCAGCACCGGACAGGGGTATAATTCACCCCTCCACTTT.

This chain connects TRBV24-1 to TRBJ2-1; 10 bases are shared with TRBD1. The V segment lost 4 bases and the J segment 7 bases; nucleotides outside the gene matches: 6. The CDR3 runs 15 residues. Germline assignment: CDR1 KGHDR and CDR2 SFDVKD. The DNA for the CDR3 is TGTGCCACCAGTGACCTGGACAGGGGGAAGAATGAGCAGTTCTTC. It yields the protein CATSDLDRGKNEQFF.

The chain links TRBV19 to TRBJ2-2; 8 bases fit TRBD2. The CDR3 contains 15 residues. The junction had 9 bases not matched to a gene; V was cut back by 7 bases and J by 5 bases. The germline CDR1 and CDR2 sequences are LNHDA and SQIVND (reference sequence). CDR3 sequence: CASIRSGSGTGELFF. CDR3 sequence (DNA): TGTGCCAGTATTCGGAGCGGGAGCGGGACCGGGGAGCTGTTTTTT.

This clone was picked up one time. The chain carries TRBV27 and TRBJ2-3; 11 bases are a match to TRBD2. The germline gives CDR1 MNHEY, CDR2 SMNVEV (reference sequence). The V gene end was trimmed by 8 bases and the J gene end by 7 bases; junction bases not matched to a gene: 5. The CDR3 is 13 amino acids. Here the CDR3 DNA reads TGTGCCAGCGCGACTAGCGGGATCCATACGCAGTATTTT. It codes for CASATSGIHTQYF.

V usage is TRBV6-1 and J usage is TRBJ2-7, with TRBD1 identical over 10 bases. Per the germline V gene, CDR1 is MNHNS and CDR2 is SASEGT. Losses at the gene ends were 2 bases for V and 2 bases for J; bases not matched to a gene: 3. The CDR3 contains 15 residues. In DNA form, the CDR3 reads TGTGCCAGCAGTGAATGGGGGACAGGGGCCTACGAGCAGTACTTC. The encoded protein is CASSEWGTGAYEQYF.

The chain combines TRBV5-5 with TRBJ1-2; tentatively, D is TRBD1 (5 bases). V was shortened by 4 bases and J by 0 bases, with 10 bases between the two germline ends. Germline V gives CDR1 SGHKS, CDR2 YYEKEE (reference sequence). This CDR3 region has 14 residues. The CDR3 nucleotides are TGTGCCAGCAGCCCTACAGGAGCTAACTATGGCTACACCTTC. It is translated as CASSPTGANYGYTF.

This chain connects TRBV11-3 to TRBJ1-3; D is possibly TRBD1 (5 bases). The CDR3 runs to 13 residues. V was cut by 5 bases and J by 0 bases, with 5 bases left in between. The germline CDR1 and CDR2 sequences are SGHNT and YENEEA. The CDR3 region has the DNA TGTGCCAGCAGCCAGGGCTCTGGAAACACCATATATTTT. Translated: CASSQGSGNTIYF.

V usage is TRBV3-1 (or the pseudogene TRBV3-2) and J usage is TRBJ2-5; tentatively, D is TRBD2 (6 bases). The CDR3 has 15 amino acids. CDR1 is LGHDT and CDR2 is YNNKEL in the germline V gene (reference sequence). With 7 bases removed from V and 1 base from J, the gap between germline ends came to 16 bases. The CDR3 region is CASKVWGVSQETQYF. For the CDR3, the DNA is TGTGCCAGCAAGGTCTGGGGGGTTTCCCAAGAGACCCAGTACTTC.

Concerning this clone: At one end the junction does not follow the germline gene, possibly because of a read error. The chain links TRBV7-7 to TRBJ2-7; a weak D match, TRBD1 (5 bases). The CDR3 runs to 14 residues. Germline V lookup: CDR1 SSHAT, CDR2 FNYEAQ (reference sequence). The CDR3 loop is CASSPGPSSYEQYF. The DNA for the CDR3 is TGTGCTAGCAGCCCAGGGCCGAGCTCCTACGAGCAGTACTTC.

This clone was recorded a few times. The rearrangement joins TRBV3-1 (or the pseudogene TRBV3-2) to TRBJ2-2; possible D gene TRBD2, 5 bases. The CDR3 totals 15 residues. V lost 2 bases and J 1 base, leaving 8 bases between the germline ends. Germline CDR1 and CDR2: LGHDT and YNNKEL (reference sequence). The CDR3 nucleotides are TGTGCCAGCAGCCAACATCGGGGGAACACCGGGGAGCTGTTTTTT. As protein: CASSQHRGNTGELFF.

The chain couples TRBV29-1 to TRBJ1-1, with D perhaps TRBD1 (6 bases). The CDR3 contains 11 residues. Trimming removed 7 bases from V and 3 bases from J, with 9 bases in between. Germline V CDR1 and CDR2: SQVTM, ANQGSEA. CDR3 region: CSGAGDTEAFF. The CDR3 coding sequence is TGCAGCGGAGCAGGGGACACTGAAGCTTTCTTT.

The chain links TRBV7-3 to TRBJ1-1; D possibly corresponds to TRBD1 (5 bases). V lost 4 bases and J 5 bases, leaving 8 bases between the germline ends. The CDR3 is 12 residues long. Looked up from germline, CDR1 is SGHTA and CDR2 is FQGTGA. The CDR3 sequence is CASSSGGTEAFF. As DNA, the CDR3 is TGTGCCAGCAGCTCCGGGGGGACTGAAGCTTTCTTT.

This clone was detected a few times. The chain is built from TRBV27 and TRBJ1-1; TRBD1 matches at 8 bases. The CDR3 is made up of 16 amino acids. Trimming removed 7 bases from V and 4 bases from J; junction bases left unmatched: 14. Germline V gene lookup returns CDR1 MNHEY and CDR2 SMNVEV (reference sequence). This chain's CDR3 is CASTLIRTGNFTEAFF. In DNA, the CDR3 is TGTGCCAGCACCCTGATCCGGACAGGGAACTTCACTGAAGCTTTCTTT.

The V call is TRBV4-1, the J call TRBJ2-4; 8 bases are a match to TRBD2. This CDR3 spans 15 amino acids. Trimming removed 0 bases from V and 7 bases from J; junction bases left unmatched: 5. Germline values: CDR1 MGHRA, CDR2 YSYEKL. CDR3 amino acids: CASSQDGGGNNIQYF. As DNA, the CDR3 is TGCGCCAGCAGCCAAGATGGCGGGGGGAATAACATTCAGTACTTC.

The CDR3: CATYPGQGFSSNQPQHF. The CDR3 nucleotides read TGTGCCACTTATCCGGGACAGGGTTTTTCTAGCAATCAGCCCCAGCATTTT. The rearrangement links TRBV19 to TRBJ1-5; TRBD1 matches 9 bases. J was trimmed by 0 bases and V by 10 bases; bases with no gene match: 13. The CDR3 runs to 17 residues. Germline V CDR1 and CDR2: LNHDA, SQIVND (reference sequence). Full variable domain (rest looked up from reference TRBV19 and TRBJ1-5): DGGITQSPKYLFRKEGQNVTLSCEQNLNHDAMYWYRQDPGQGLRLIYYSQIVNDFQKGDIAEGYSVSREKKESFPLTVTSAQKNPTAFYLCATYPGQGFSSNQPQHFGDGTRLSIL.

This chain joins TRBV7-9 and TRBJ1-2, with D perhaps TRBD1 (6 bases). The germline V and J ends were trimmed by 5 bases and 2 bases, with 12 bases remaining between them. This CDR3 comprises 14 residues. Germline lookup yields CDR1 SEHNR and CDR2 FQNEAQ (reference sequence). The CDR3 DNA follows: TGTGCCAGCAGCATAGGGACACGGAACTATGGCTACACCTTC. Translation gives CASSIGTRNYGYTF.

The chain recombines TRBV2 with TRBJ1-1; 8 bases fit TRBD1. J lost 1 base, V lost 5 bases, and 3 bases had no gene match. This CDR3 is built from 14 residues. CDR1 is SNHLY and CDR2 is FYNNEI in the germline V gene. The CDR3 spells CASSYDRGNTEAFF. The CDR3 DNA sequence: TGTGCCAGCAGTTACGACAGGGGGAACACTGAAGCTTTCTTT.

This clone was seen only a few times. Other nucleotide sequences from this sample produce the same CDR3. The rearrangement joins TRBV5-6 to TRBJ1-6; TRBD1 matches 10 bases. This CDR3 contains 15 residues. V shed 4 bases and J 7 bases; nucleotides not matched to a gene: 5. CDR1 and CDR2 (germline): SGHDT, YYEEEE. The CDR3 reads CASSLPGQGNSPLHF. The CDR3 DNA is TGTGCCAGCAGCCTTCCGGGACAGGGGAATTCACCCCTCCACTTT.

The V gene is TRBV7-2, the J gene TRBJ2-7; TRBD1 aligns across 10 bases. J lost 2 bases, V lost 2 bases, and 3 bases had no gene match. The CDR3 runs 15 residues. Per germline, CDR1 SGHTA and CDR2 FQGNSA. CDR3 region: CASSLRTGGPYEQYF. CDR3 in DNA: TGTGCCAGCAGCTTAAGGACAGGGGGGCCCTACGAGCAGTACTTC.

For this clone: The sample has other DNA sequences that encode this CDR3 too. V gene TRBV5-1 combines with J gene TRBJ2-1; the match to TRBD1 covers 8 bases. Per germline, CDR1 SGHRS and CDR2 YFSETQ. CDR3 length: 14 residues. Unmatched junction bases numbered 3, after V lost 4 bases and J lost 3 bases. The CDR3 loop reads CASSPGTGYNEQFF. The CDR3 DNA is TGCGCCAGCAGCCCCGGGACAGGCTACAATGAGCAGTTCTTC. Full variable domain (remainder filled in from reference TRBV5-1 and TRBJ2-1): KAGVTQTPRYLIKTRGQQVTLSCSPISGHRSVSWYQQTPGQGLQFLFEYFSETQRNKGNFPGRFSGRQFSNSRSEMNVSTLELGDSALYLCASSPGTGYNEQFFGPGTRLTVL.

In its sample, this clone was seen once. The V gene is TRBV19, the J gene TRBJ2-1, with TRBD2 identical over 10 bases. V trimming: 0 bases; J trimming: 0 bases; junction bases outside the gene matches: 5. From germline, CDR1 is LNHDA and CDR2 SQIVND (reference sequence). The CDR3 is 18 amino acids. This CDR3 reads CASSIELAGPSSYNEQFF. In DNA, the CDR3 is TGTGCCAGTAGTATAGAACTAGCGGGGCCTAGCTCCTACAATGAGCAGTTCTTC. Combining the CDR3 with reference TRBV19 and TRBJ2-1 gives the whole variable domain DGGITQSPKYLFRKEGQNVTLSCEQNLNHDAMYWYRQDPGQGLRLIYYSQIVNDFQKGDIAEGYSVSREKKESFPLTVTSAQKNPTAFYLCASSIELAGPSSYNEQFFGPGTRLTVL.

In this sample, this clone turned up a few times. The V call is TRBV7-9, the J call TRBJ1-2; the match to TRBD1 covers 12 bases. J lost 7 bases, V lost 3 bases, and 9 bases had no gene match. The CDR3 covers 16 residues. CDR1 is SEHNR, CDR2 FQNEAQ, per germline (reference sequence). CDR3 amino acids: CASSFSGTGGAGGYTF. The DNA of the CDR3 is TGTGCCAGCAGCTTTTCCGGGACAGGGGGCGCCGGTGGCTACACCTTC. The variable domain in full, completed from reference TRBV7-9 and TRBJ1-2, reads DTGVSQNPRHKITKRGQNVTFRCDPISEHNRLYWYRQTLGQGPEFLTYFQNEAQLEKSRLLSDRFSAERPKGSFSTLEIQRTEQGDSAMYLCASSFSGTGGAGGYTFGSGTRLTVV.

CDR3 sequence (DNA): TGCGCCAGCAGCTCCGGGACAGGGGAGTCAGAGACCCAGTACTTC. Translation: CASSSGTGESETQYF. The chain has TRBV5-1 and TRBJ2-5, with 10 bases aligning to TRBD1. The CDR3 is 15 amino acids. Germline V gene data show CDR1 as SGHRS and CDR2 as YFSETQ. The ends lost 3 bases at V and 4 bases at J; junction bases unmatched: 6.

J is TRBJ1-1 and V is TRBV4-1, with D possibly matching TRBD1 (5 bases). The CDR3 is made up of 15 amino acids. With 0 bases removed from V and 0 bases from J, the gap between germline ends came to 8 bases. Germline V gene data show CDR1 as MGHRA and CDR2 as YSYEKL. DNA for the CDR3: TGCGCCAGCAGCCAAGATCAGGGAATGAACACTGAAGCTTTCTTT. It translates to CASSQDQGMNTEAFF.